A selection of T cell receptor beta chains follows, all from one sample in a study of metastatic and nonmetastatic thyroid tumors. Using MiXCR, TCRdb reanalyzed the PCR reads. In the table there are roughly 15,000 clones, under 35% of which are singletons. Sequencing input: blood. All receptors come from a female donor with papillary thyroid cancer or a benign thyroid nodule (not recorded which). Some clones in this sample may be carry-over from other donors' samples. Each CDR3 is given with its conserved first and last residue. D genes are given only for firm matches. Clone size is given for some rows only: seen once, a few or many times, or a class if the clone is expanded.

many TRBJ1-2 TRBV9 NA TGTGCCAGCAGCGTAGCTGGCCCTAACTATGGCTACACCTTC CASSVAGPNYGYTF
medium-sized TRBJ2-7 TRBV11-2 NA TGTGCCAGCAGCCAGTACACCGAGCCCTACGAGCAGTACTTC CASSQYTEPYEQYF
many TRBJ2-3 TRBV4-1 TRBD2 TGCGCCAGCAGCCAAGATGGACTAGTCCCTCCAGATACGCAGTATTTT CASSQDGLVPPDTQYF
many TRBJ1-4 TRBV18 NA TGTGCCAGCTCACCGGGTACAACTAATGAAAAACTGTTTTTT CASSPGTTNEKLFF
many TRBJ2-3 TRBV11-1 NA TGTGCCAGCAGCTTAAGTCAGACAGTCCCAGATACGCAGTATTTT CASSLSQTVPDTQYF
few TRBJ2-7 TRBV6-6 TRBD2 TGTGCCAGCAGTAGACTTAAAACTACTAGCGACTCCTACGAGCAGTACTTC CASSRLKTTSDSYEQYF
many TRBJ2-5 TRBV9 NA TGTGCCAGCAGCGTAGGTGTGGGGGGGCCTCAAGAGACCCAGTACTTC CASSVGVGGPQETQYF
few TRBJ1-2 TRBV6-2/TRBV6-3 NA TGTGCCAGCAGTCGAGTCTATGTCTACACCTTC CASSRVYVYTF
few TRBJ2-3 TRBV6-1 NA TGTGCCAGCACCCCGTGGGCAGTGGTACCAGATACGCAGTATTTT CASTPWAVVPDTQYF
few TRBJ1-1 TRBV2 NA TGTGCCAGCCCGAGTAGTACAGAGAACACTGAAGCTTTCTTT CASPSSTENTEAFF
medium-sized TRBJ1-3 TRBV6-1 NA TGTGCCAGCAACGCCAGGGCCCCTGGAAACACCATATATTTT CASNARAPGNTIYF
NA TRBJ2-3 TRBV11-2 TRBD2 TGTGCCAGCAGCTACAATAGCGGGGGGCAAGATACGCAGTATTTT CASSYNSGGQDTQYF
few TRBJ2-7 TRBV12-3/TRBV12-4 NA TGTGCCAGCAGTTTACGGGTGGGAACCGAGCAGTACTTC CASSLRVGTEQYF
medium-sized TRBJ1-1 TRBV11-1 NA TGTGCCAGCAGCTCCAGAGTTACTGAAGCTTTCTTT CASSSRVTEAFF
NA TRBJ1-2 TRBV27 TRBD1 TGTGCCAGCAGGACAGGGGGCGAATACTATGGCTACACCTTC CASRTGGEYYGYTF
NA TRBJ1-5 TRBV4-1 TRBD1 TGCGCCAGCAGCCCGGACAGGGCGCGGCAGCCCCAGCATTTT CASSPDRARQPQHF
few TRBJ2-7 TRBV19 NA TGTGCCAGTAGTGACCTTAGACGGACCTACGAGCAGTACTTC CASSDLRRTYEQYF
many TRBJ1-4 TRBV28 NA TGTGCCAGCAGTTTAGCCGGGGTCCGAGAAAAACTGTTTTTT CASSLAGVREKLFF
few TRBJ2-7 TRBV6-1 TRBD1 TGTGCCAGCAGGGCAGGGGGTTCCTCCGAGCAGTACTTC CASRAGGSSEQYF
medium-sized TRBJ2-2 TRBV24-1 NA TGTGCCACCAGTGTAGGATTGGAGCTGTTTTTT CATSVGLELFF
NA TRBJ2-2 TRBV18 TRBD2 TGTGCCAGCTCGCCTGGACTAGCTAACACCGGGGAGCTGTTTTTT CASSPGLANTGELFF
few TRBJ1-6 TRBV25-1 TRBD1 TGTGCCAGCACGTTAGGGGGCGCCGAATCACCCCTCCACTTT CASTLGGAESPLHF
NA TRBJ1-2 TRBV18 NA TGTGCCAGCTCACCAGGCAGGACCGAATATGGCTACACCTTC CASSPGRTEYGYTF
NA TRBJ1-1 TRBV5-1 NA TGCGCCAGCAGCCGTGGTGTGCCCGGTCTGCGGACTGAAGCTTTCTTT CASSRGVPGLRTEAFF
few TRBJ2-1 TRBV6-1 NA TGTGCCAGCAGTGTCTCCCTCGGGGCGTACAATGAGCAGTTCTTC CASSVSLGAYNEQFF
medium-sized TRBJ1-1 TRBV12-3/TRBV12-4 NA TGTGCCAGCAGTTTCGGGGGCCTAGAAGCTTTCTTT CASSFGGLEAFF
once TRBJ2-2 TRBV20-1 TRBD2 TGCAGTGCCGCCACGGGACTAGCGGGATCCGGGGAGCTGTTTTTT CSAATGLAGSGELFF
many TRBJ1-4 TRBV30 NA TGTGCCTGGAGTGCCCAATTTGCAACTAATGAAAAACTGTTTTTT CAWSAQFATNEKLFF
medium-sized TRBJ1-5 TRBV19 NA TGTGCCAGTAGTATTTTCGACTTTAATAAGCCCCAGCATTTT CASSIFDFNKPQHF
NA TRBJ2-3 TRBV4-1 TRBD2 TGCGCCAGCAGCCCGACTAGCGGGAGCTTCGCAGATACGCAGTATTTT CASSPTSGSFADTQYF
many TRBJ2-5 TRBV11-2 TRBD2 TGTGCCAGCAGCCAGGGGGTAGCGGGGGGGCGTGAGACCCAGTACTTC CASSQGVAGGRETQYF
NA TRBJ2-2 TRBV30 NA TGTGCCTGGAGTGTTCTCTCCGGGGAGCTGTTTTTT CAWSVLSGELFF
medium-sized TRBJ1-2 TRBV2 TRBD1 TGTGCCAGCAGTCAGGACAGGGAGCGTGGCTACACCTTC CASSQDRERGYTF
many TRBJ2-1 TRBV20-1 NA TGCAGTGCTAGAGCGGACAGAAACAATGAGCAGTTCTTC CSARADRNNEQFF
medium-sized TRBJ2-3 TRBV12-3/TRBV12-4 NA TGTGCCAGCAGTCTCGGCGCCCTTTTTGGCTTTGGGGCTACGCAGTATTTT CASSLGALFGFGATQYF
medium-sized TRBJ2-7 TRBV6-6 TRBD1 TGTGCCAGCAGTTACCGGGACAGGGTCTACGAGCAGTACTTC CASSYRDRVYEQYF
many TRBJ2-7 TRBV3-1 NA TGTGCCAGCAGCCAAGATGGCAGGGATTCGAACGAGCAGTACTTC CASSQDGRDSNEQYF
medium-sized TRBJ2-7 TRBV28 NA TGTGCCAGCAGACTATCCGGGACGGCCTACGAGCAGTACTTC CASRLSGTAYEQYF
many TRBJ1-6 TRBV5-6 NA TGTGCCAGCAGCACCCCTCGAACTGCACAAAATTCACCCCTCCACTTT CASSTPRTAQNSPLHF
medium-sized TRBJ1-2 TRBV5-6 TRBD1 TGTGCCAGCAGCCCACAGGGGGTTCCCCACGGGACCTTC CASSPQGVPHGTF
medium-sized TRBJ2-7 TRBV12-3/TRBV12-4 NA TGTGCCAGCAGTTTATCGACGGCGCCCTCCTACGAGCAGTACTTC CASSLSTAPSYEQYF
NA TRBJ1-2 TRBV28 TRBD1 TGTGCCAGCAGACGTGGACAGGGGGCTCTTTATGGCTACACCTTC CASRRGQGALYGYTF
many TRBJ1-1 TRBV30 NA TGTGCCTGGAGTAACCTTGGCACTGAAGCTTTCTTT CAWSNLGTEAFF
few TRBJ2-7 TRBV12-5 NA TGTGCTAGTGGTTTGGCTCCGACGTTGGGCGAGCAGTACTTC CASGLAPTLGEQYF
many TRBJ2-5 TRBV20-1 TRBD2 TGCAGTGCTGATGGGACTAGCGGGGGGGCTGGGGAGACCCAGTACTTC CSADGTSGGAGETQYF
medium-sized TRBJ1-2 TRBV24-1 NA TGTGCCACCAGCCCCGGGACGTACTATGGCTACACCTTC CATSPGTYYGYTF
medium-sized TRBJ1-2 TRBV19 TRBD1 TGTGCCAGTGACAGGGGTTACGGCTACACCTTC CASDRGYGYTF